Listed below are T cell receptor beta chains from one sample, sequenced in a study of shared clonotypes between healthy human individuals. The protocol was immunoSEQ multiplex PCR, while the TCRdb copy is restricted to in-frame clones and leaves out a portion. In the table there are about 960,000 clones, 76% of which are singletons. Sequencing was done on a sample of memory CD4+ T cells sorted from blood. The receptor set was obtained from a man younger than 30 in good health. The CDR3 runs from the conserved cysteine through the conserved F or W. D genes are given only for firm matches. Clone size is stated in some rows and not others, as once, few, many or a class when expanded.

j_call v_call d_call clone_size cdr3_aa cdr3_nt
TRBJ2-7 TRBV19 . once CASSISPNYEQYF TGTGCCAGTAGTATATCCCCTAACTACGAGCAGTACTTC
TRBJ2-5 TRBV6-5 . . CASRRGGRQETQYF TGTGCCAGCAGACGAGGAGGCAGGCAAGAGACCCAGTACTTC
TRBJ1-4 TRBV5-4 . . CASSFHGNIGEKLFF TGTGCCAGCAGCTTCCACGGAAACATTGGGGAAAAACTGTTTTTT
TRBJ2-7 TRBV2 TRBD1 . CASSPMPRDRGDF TGTGCCAGCAGCCCCATGCCCCGTGACAGGGGTGACTTC
TRBJ1-1 TRBV6-1 . . CASSDQGNTEAFF TGTGCCAGCAGTGATCAGGGTAACACTGAAGCTTTCTTT
TRBJ1-2 TRBV4-1 . few CASSQLTGSPYGYTF TGCGCCAGCAGCCAACTGACAGGCAGCCCCTATGGCTACACCTTC
TRBJ2-5 TRBV11-2 . . CASSLESSRQGKAETQYF TGTGCCAGCAGCTTAGAGAGTTCTCGGCAGGGGAAGGCAGAGACCCAGTACTTC
TRBJ1-3 TRBV5-4 . . CASSLESTGSSGNTIYF TGTGCCAGCAGCTTGGAGTCAACAGGGAGCTCTGGAAACACCATATATTTT
TRBJ2-3 TRBV11-2 TRBD2 . CASSPGRAGGTDTQYF TGTGCCAGCAGCCCCGGGAGGGCAGGGGGCACAGATACGCAGTATTTT
TRBJ2-3 TRBV5-1 . . CASSTGDSTDTQYF TGCGCCAGCAGCACTGGGGACTCGACAGATACGCAGTATTTT